Listed here are 19 T cell receptor beta chains from one sample, sequenced in a study of cytomegalovirus exposure and HLA in healthy donors. In the PCR, 60 Vbeta and 13 Jbeta primers were used. The table came from immunoSEQ multiplex PCR; TCRdb's copy has only in-frame clones and leaves some out. The sample gives approximately 160,000 clones, roughly 70% of which show up once; about 2.5% is in the top ten. The sequenced sample consisted of PBMCs. These receptor sequences come from a woman aged 40 to 50 in good health and CMV-seropositive.

This sequence joins TRBV30 and TRBJ2-3; TRBD2 matches at 12 bases. Looked up from germline, CDR1 is GTSNPN and CDR2 is SVGIG (reference sequence). Trimming cost V 1 base and J 3 bases; bases outside gene matches: 2. The CDR3 extends over 15 amino acids. This chain's CDR3 is CAWSGTSGATDTQYF. In DNA form, the CDR3 reads TGTGCCTGGAGTGGGACTAGCGGGGCAACAGATACGCAGTATTTT.

This sequence joins TRBV13 and TRBJ1-1; perhaps TRBD1 as D (5 bases). The V and J ends lost 2 bases and 3 bases respectively, with 16 bases between them. There are 16 residues in the CDR3. Germline-derived CDR1 and CDR2 are PRHDT and FYEKMQ (reference sequence). Written as DNA, the CDR3 is TGTGCCAGCAGCTTAACAAGGGGCGCTCCGTACACTGAAGCTTTCTTT. Amino acids: CASSLTRGAPYTEAFF.

V and J are TRBV5-4 and TRBJ2-1, with a possible D match to TRBD2 (6 bases). Per germline, CDR1 SGHNT and CDR2 YYREEE (reference sequence). This CDR3 contains 17 residues. The V and J ends lost 0 bases and 10 bases respectively, with 23 bases between them. The CDR3 DNA follows: TGTGCCAGCAGCTTGGGGGCGGCGGGGACCGCCTTCGGGGAGCAGTTCTTC. Translating gives CASSLGAAGTAFGEQFF.

The chain couples TRBV9 to TRBJ2-1; the match to TRBD2 covers 15 bases. The ends lost 1 base at V and 7 bases at J; junction bases unmatched: 6. The CDR3 spans 17 residues. Looked up from germline, CDR1 is SGDLS and CDR2 is YYNGEE. CDR3 region: CASSVRTSGGAQNEQFF. The CDR3 coding sequence is TGTGCCAGCAGCGTAAGGACTAGCGGGGGGGCCCAGAATGAGCAGTTCTTC.

The chain joins TRBV5-1 to TRBJ2-3; 9 nucleotides agree with TRBD1. The CDR3 covers 16 residues. The V and J ends lost 4 bases and 4 bases, in that order; junction bases with no gene match: 10. The germline gives CDR1 SGHRS, CDR2 YFSETQ. CDR3 in DNA: TGCGCCAGCAGCCAGGGGGGACAGGGAGCAGCAGATACGCAGTATTTT. Its translation: CASSQGGQGAADTQYF. The whole variable domain, filled in from reference TRBV5-1 and TRBJ2-3, reads KAGVTQTPRYLIKTRGQQVTLSCSPISGHRSVSWYQQTPGQGLQFLFEYFSETQRNKGNFPGRFSGRQFSNSRSEMNVSTLELGDSALYLCASSQGGQGAADTQYFGPGTRLTVL.

Only a few counts were recorded for this clone. CDR3 in amino acids: CASSGRWSTDTQYF. The CDR3 nucleotides are TGTGCCAGCAGTGGGAGGTGGAGCACAGATACGCAGTATTTT. The chain joins TRBV6-5 to TRBJ2-3; TRBD2 is a possible D gene (6 bases). The germline gives CDR1 MNHEY, CDR2 SVGAGI. CDR3 length: 14 residues. V was pared by 5 bases and J by 0 bases, with 9 bases between.

This clone turned up a few times. The chain links TRBV19 to TRBJ2-1, with 12 bases identical to TRBD2. The CDR3 is 18 amino acids. Germline CDR1 LNHDA, CDR2 SQIVND (reference sequence). J was trimmed by 4 bases and V by 3 bases; bases with no gene match: 10. Written as DNA, the CDR3 is TGTGCCAGTAGTATTAGTCTAGCGGGGGGGCCAACTTACAATGAGCAGTTCTTC. Translation gives CASSISLAGGPTYNEQFF.

The V gene is TRBV12-5, the J gene TRBJ2-6, with D uncertain. V shed 0 bases and J shed 0 bases, with 6 bases lying between them. The CDR3 length is 16 residues. Germline V CDR1 and CDR2: LGHNT, FRNRAP. CDR3 protein: CASGLVEASGANVLTF. The DNA for the CDR3 is TGTGCTAGTGGTTTGGTAGAGGCCTCTGGGGCCAACGTCCTGACTTTC.

This chain's CDR3 is CASSIKRRDEQFF. The CDR3 DNA sequence: TGTGCCAGCAGCATCAAGCGGCGGGATGAGCAGTTCTTC. This rearrangement joins TRBV7-2 to TRBJ2-1, with D maybe TRBD2 (5 bases). Germline values: CDR1 SGHTA, CDR2 FQGNSA. There are 13 residues in the CDR3. V was shortened by 5 bases and J by 8 bases, with 13 bases between the two germline ends. Complete variable domain (other parts from reference TRBV7-2 and TRBJ2-1): GAGVSQSPSNKVTEKGKDVELRCDPISGHTALYWYRQSLGQGLEFLIYFQGNSAPDKSGLPSDRFSAERTGGSVSTLTIQRTQQEDSAVYLCASSIKRRDEQFFGPGTRLTVL.

V usage is TRBV29-1 and J usage is TRBJ1-5; 7 bases align to TRBD1. The CDR3 loop spans 14 amino acids. CDR1 is SQVTM and CDR2 is ANQGSEA in the germline V gene. V was clipped by 4 bases and J by 4 bases; unmatched bases: 7. The DNA of the CDR3 is TGCAGCGTTGGGACAGGCAACGTAAATCAGCCCCAGCATTTT. This sequence encodes CSVGTGNVNQPQHF.

The chain combines TRBV9 with TRBJ1-2; D is unresolved. Germline V CDR1 and CDR2: SGDLS, YYNGEE. With 0 bases removed from V and 0 bases from J, the gap between germline ends came to 9 bases. The CDR3 has 15 residues. The CDR3: CASSVDTNTNYGYTF. CDR3 in DNA: TGTGCCAGCAGCGTAGATACAAACACTAACTATGGCTACACCTTC.

This clone was seen once. J is TRBJ2-1 and V is TRBV18; tentatively, D is TRBD2 (5 bases). Trimming removed 0 bases at V and 0 bases at J, with 12 bases between. From germline, CDR1 is KGHSH and CDR2 LQKENI. The CDR3 extends over 17 amino acids. This CDR3 reads CASSPPLASSSYNEQFF. The CDR3 DNA follows: TGTGCCAGCTCACCACCTCTAGCATCCAGCTCCTACAATGAGCAGTTCTTC.

The J gene is TRBJ2-4, the V gene TRBV6-5; D not resolved. Germline V lookup: CDR1 MNHEY, CDR2 SVGAGI. Trimming took off 6 bases at V and 0 bases at J, with 6 bases between the two ends. This CDR3 comprises 13 residues. Here the CDR3 reads CASRRQAKNIQYF. The CDR3 region has the DNA TGTGCCAGCAGGCGGCAAGCCAAAAACATTCAGTACTTC.

A few counts support this clone. The chain carries TRBV5-1 and TRBJ2-1; D possibly corresponds to TRBD2 (5 bases). The CDR3 extends over 13 amino acids. Per the germline V gene, CDR1 is SGHRS and CDR2 is YFSETQ. V lost 3 bases and J lost 3, with 7 bases in between. The CDR3 DNA sequence: TGCGCCAGCAGCTCGACTAACTACAATGAGCAGTTCTTC. Encoded protein: CASSSTNYNEQFF.

This clone was seen a few times. V is TRBV5-4 and J is TRBJ1-2, with 7 bases fitting TRBD1. The germline V gene has CDR1 SGHNT and CDR2 YYREEE (reference sequence). The CDR3 extends over 15 amino acids. Trimming took 5 bases from V and 7 from J; bases not matched to a gene: 14. The CDR3 sequence: CASSLGQATPGGYTF. The CDR3 DNA is TGTGCCAGCAGTTTAGGACAGGCCACGCCTGGTGGCTACACCTTC. Looking up the rest from reference TRBV5-4 and TRBJ1-2 gives the full variable domain: ETGVTQSPTHLIKTRGQQVTLRCSSQSGHNTVSWYQQALGQGPQFIFQYYREEENGRGNFPPRFSGLQFPNYSSELNVNALELDDSALYLCASSLGQATPGGYTFGSGTRLTVV.

The chain uses TRBV27 and TRBJ2-7; D perhaps matches TRBD2 (5 bases). CDR1 MNHEY and CDR2 SMNVEV come from the germline V gene (reference sequence). The CDR3 is made up of 14 amino acids. V dropped 2 bases and J dropped 1 base, with 9 bases sitting between them. The CDR3 DNA is TGTGCCAGCAGTTTAAGCGGTGATTCCTACGAGCAGTACTTC. This gives the protein CASSLSGDSYEQYF.

The chain uses TRBV2 and TRBJ2-7; no reliable D call. The germline V gene encodes CDR1 SNHLY and CDR2 FYNNEI. The CDR3 totals 11 residues. Trimming shortened V by 4 bases and J by 6 bases, and 7 bases separated the two germline ends. CDR3 bases: TGTGCCAGCAGTGGGCCGGGCGAGCAGTACTTC. Translating it yields CASSGPGEQYF. Combining the CDR3 with reference TRBV2 and TRBJ2-7 gives the whole variable domain EPEVTQTPSHQVTQMGQEVILRCVPISNHLYFYWYRQILGQKVEFLVSFYNNEISEKSEIFDDQFSVERPDGSNFTLKIRSTKLEDSAMYFCASSGPGEQYFGPGTRLTVT.

V and J are TRBV6-6 and TRBJ1-1, with TRBD1 matching over 7 bases. The CDR3 covers 15 residues. The germline CDR1 and CDR2 sequences are MNHNY and SVGAGI (reference sequence). The trim removed 3 bases at V and 4 bases at J, leaving 8 bases unmatched. CDR3 in DNA: TGTGCCAGCAGTTATCAACAGGGGTACGGCACTGAAGCTTTCTTT. It yields the protein CASSYQQGYGTEAFF.

This chain uses TRBV25-1 with TRBJ2-5; weak D call: TRBD2 (5 bases). The end of the DNA fits TRBJ2-7 better, so the J call may be wrong. From germline, CDR1 is MGHDK and CDR2 SYGVNS. This CDR3 is built from 12 residues. The CDR3 DNA follows: TGTGCCAGCAGTGTACTAGGGTACGAGCAGTACTTC. Protein product: CASSVLGYEQYF.